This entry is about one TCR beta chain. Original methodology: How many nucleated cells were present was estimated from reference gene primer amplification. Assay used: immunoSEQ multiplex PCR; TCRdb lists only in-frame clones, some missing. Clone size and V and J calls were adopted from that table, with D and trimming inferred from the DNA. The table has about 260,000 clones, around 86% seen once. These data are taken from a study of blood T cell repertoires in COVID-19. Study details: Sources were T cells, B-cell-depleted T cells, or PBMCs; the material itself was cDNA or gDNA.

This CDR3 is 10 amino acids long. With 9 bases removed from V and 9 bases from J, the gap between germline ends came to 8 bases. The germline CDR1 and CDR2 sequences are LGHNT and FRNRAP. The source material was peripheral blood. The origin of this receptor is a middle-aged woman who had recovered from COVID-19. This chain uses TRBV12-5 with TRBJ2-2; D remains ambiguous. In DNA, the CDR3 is TGTGCTAGCCCTACCCGGGAGCTGTTTTTT. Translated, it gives CASPTRELFF.